The 14 T cell receptor beta chains listed next were all sequenced from one sample in a study of blood T cell repertoires in COVID-19. TCRdb keeps only in-frame clones here, not all; method: immunoSEQ multiplex PCR. The table includes roughly 62,000 clones, 75% to 90% detected once. Sequencing used peripheral blood. These receptors all stem from a man aged 30 to 45 with COVID-19, enrolled during active disease.

The chain links TRBV27 to TRBJ2-7; D not resolved. The CDR3 extends over 13 amino acids. Germline V gives CDR1 MNHEY, CDR2 SMNVEV (reference sequence). Trimming removed 1 base from V and 4 bases from J, with 8 bases in between. CDR3 DNA: TGTGCCAGCAGTTTATGGCCCGTATACGAGCAGTACTTC. This sequence encodes CASSLWPVYEQYF.

The rearrangement links TRBV5-5 to TRBJ1-4; D is undetermined. There are 14 residues in the CDR3. V shed 0 bases and J shed 8 bases, with 11 bases lying between them. Germline V lookup: CDR1 SGHKS, CDR2 YYEKEE (reference sequence). The CDR3 protein is CASSLVRDREKLFF. The CDR3 DNA sequence: TGTGCCAGCAGCTTGGTGAGGGATCGGGAAAAACTGTTTTTT.

This clone was seen a single time. V usage is TRBV6-5 and J usage is TRBJ2-7, with 10 positions matching TRBD1. The CDR3 has 13 amino acids. CDR1 and CDR2 from the germline V gene are MNHEY and SVGAGI. The J segment lost 5 bases and the V segment lost 6 bases, leaving 4 bases of the junction unmatched. CDR3 residues: CASRGQGTHEQYF. As DNA, the CDR3 is TGTGCCAGCAGGGGACAGGGGACCCACGAGCAGTACTTC.

This chain uses TRBV6-2 or TRBV6-3 with TRBJ2-1; tentatively, D is TRBD2 (5 bases). The CDR3 is made up of 14 amino acids. Germline V lookup: CDR1 MNHEY, CDR2 SVGEGT. V gave up 0 bases and J gave up 9 bases, with 12 bases separating them. The CDR3 DNA follows: TGTGCCAGCAGTTACTCGCGCCAGAGGGTTGAGCAGTTCTTC. Translated: CASSYSRQRVEQFF.

Comments on this clone: The same CDR3 can be traced to other DNA sequences in this sample. The V and J genes are TRBV28 and TRBJ1-6; possibly TRBD1 for D (5 bases). Trimming left V 1 base short and J 7 bases short, with 5 bases between. The CDR3 extends over 13 amino acids. Germline CDR1 reads MDHEN; CDR2 reads SYDVKM. This chain's CDR3 is CASSLSGNSPLHF. The CDR3 nucleotides are TGTGCCAGCAGTTTATCAGGGAATTCACCCCTCCACTTT.

V and J are TRBV10-3 and TRBJ1-1; possibly TRBD1 for D (5 bases). Trimming removed 6 bases from V and 1 base from J, with 18 bases in between. There are 16 residues in the CDR3. CDR1 is ENHRY, CDR2 SYGVKD, per germline. Written as DNA, the CDR3 is TGTGCCATCAGCCCGATCTCCAGGGCTCCGAACACTGAAGCTTTCTTT. It specifies CAISPISRAPNTEAFF.

This chain connects TRBV13 to TRBJ1-2, with a tentative D call TRBD1 (5 bases). This CDR3 is 14 amino acids long. V lost 4 bases to trimming and J lost 6 bases, with 15 bases between them. Per germline, CDR1 PRHDT and CDR2 FYEKMQ (reference sequence). The CDR3 DNA follows: TGTGCCAGCAGCTCCCGGGGGGGTCGTGATGGCTACACCTTC. Its translation is CASSSRGGRDGYTF.

The chain couples TRBV19 to TRBJ2-2; 7 bases are shared with TRBD2. The ends lost 9 bases at V and 8 bases at J; junction bases unmatched: 6. Germline V gene sequence: CDR1 LNHDA, CDR2 SQIVND (reference sequence). This CDR3 comprises 12 residues. CDR3 nucleotides: TGTGCCAGCCCGACTAGCCTGGGGGAGCTGTTTTTT. Translation gives CASPTSLGELFF.

V gene TRBV18 combines with J gene TRBJ1-1; weak D call: TRBD1 (6 bases). CDR1 is KGHSH, CDR2 LQKENI, per germline. V lost 3 bases and J lost 10, with 21 bases in between. There are 15 residues in the CDR3. The CDR3 nucleotides are TGTGCCAGCTCACCCCCAAGGGCAGGGGCCGGCGGAGCTTTCTTT. Protein: CASSPPRAGAGGAFF. The full variable domain, in which reference TRBV18 and TRBJ1-1 provide the parts outside the CDR3, is NAGVMQNPRHLVRRRGQEARLRCSPMKGHSHVYWYRQLPEEGLKFMVYLQKENIIDESGMPKERFSAEFPKEGPSILRIQQVVRGDSAAYFCASSPPRAGAGGAFFGQGTRLTVV.

The chain joins TRBV28 to TRBJ2-7; D unresolved. The V end lost 5 bases, the J end lost 6 bases, and 14 bases lay between the germline ends. In germline, CDR1 is MDHEN, CDR2 SYDVKM. The CDR3 is 13 amino acids. CDR3 sequence: CASSRPSNLEQYF. The DNA of the CDR3 is TGTGCCAGCAGTCGCCCCAGTAACCTCGAGCAGTACTTC.

CDR3 region: CASRAPGHRTDTQYF. CDR3 nucleotide sequence: TGTGCCAGCAGAGCCCCGGGACACCGCACAGATACGCAGTATTTT. The chain recombines TRBV7-2 with TRBJ2-3; tentatively, D is TRBD1 (6 bases). The length of the CDR3 is 15 residues. CDR1 and CDR2 from the germline V gene are SGHTA and FQGNSA. V was clipped by 6 bases and J by 1 base, with 14 bases between them.

This clone has only one observation. The chain combines TRBV9 with TRBJ1-2, with TRBD1 identical over 7 bases. Trimming cost V 4 bases and J 10 bases; bases outside gene matches: 7. CDR1 is SGDLS and CDR2 is YYNGEE in the germline V gene. The CDR3 contains 12 residues. CDR3 DNA: TGTGCCAGCAGCACACTGACAGGGTCCTACACCTTC. Amino acids: CASSTLTGSYTF.

The J gene is TRBJ1-1, the V gene TRBV3-1 (or the pseudogene TRBV3-2); D remains unclear. CDR1 is LGHDT, CDR2 YNNKEL, per germline (reference sequence). V was cut by 1 base and J by 5 bases, with 8 bases left in between. The CDR3 covers 13 residues. The CDR3 protein is CASSQVRATEAFF. CDR3 nucleotide sequence: TGTGCCAGCAGCCAAGTGAGGGCGACTGAAGCTTTCTTT.

The chain recombines TRBV5-1 with TRBJ2-1; D remains ambiguous. The V and J ends lost 0 bases and 2 bases respectively, with 12 bases between them. CDR3 length: 16 residues. Per the germline V gene, CDR1 is SGHRS and CDR2 is YFSETQ. CDR3 coding DNA: TGCGCCAGCAGCTTGGGTTTGTCAGATACCTACAATGAGCAGTTCTTC. This gives the protein CASSLGLSDTYNEQFF.